This is a list of T cell receptor beta chains from one sample in a study of Ad26.COV2.S vaccination and SARS-CoV-2 variants. Here immunoSEQ multiplex PCR was the method, and the copy in TCRdb shows in-frame clones only, minus some. There are approximately 410,000 clones in the sample; over 80% occur only once, and less than 2% lies in the top ten. This material consisted of peripheral blood, taken in a trial of Ad26.COV2.S vaccine versus placebo. The receptors were gathered from a person between 18 and 59 years old who received the Ad26.COV2.S COVID-19 vaccine or a placebo. CDR3s include the opening cysteine and the closing phenylalanine or tryptophan. Fields, in order: clone size, J gene, D gene, V gene, CDR3 protein, CDR3 DNA. The D gene is left open where the match is weak. Clone size appears in some rows only: once, few, many, or a class for an expanded clone.

once TRBJ2-3 - TRBV7-9 CASSDMGGPTDTQYF TGTGCCAGCAGCGACATGGGGGGCCCCACAGATACGCAGTATTTT
- TRBJ1-1 - TRBV30 CAWRAYTEAFF TGTGCCTGGAGGGCTTACACTGAAGCTTTCTTT
- TRBJ2-3 - TRBV28 CASSPFFGTDTQYF TGTGCCAGCAGTCCCTTTTTCGGCACAGATACGCAGTATTTT
- TRBJ2-4 - TRBV3-1/TRBV3-2 CASSQEDTIAKNIQYF TGTGCCAGCAGCCAGGAGGACACCATAGCCAAAAACATTCAGTACTTC
- TRBJ1-1 - TRBV7-9 CASSLIGKMNTEAFF TGTGCCAGCAGCTTAATCGGTAAAATGAACACTGAAGCTTTCTTT
- TRBJ1-1 - TRBV7-9 CASSFGRDAFTF TGTGCCAGCAGCTTTGGGAGGGACGCCTTTACCTTC
- TRBJ1-6 - TRBV30 CAWRDPSSYNSPLHF TGTGCCTGGAGGGACCCGAGCTCCTATAATTCACCCCTCCACTTT
- TRBJ2-2 TRBD1 TRBV9 CASSVGDRDPGELFF TGTGCCAGCAGCGTAGGTGACAGGGATCCCGGGGAGCTGTTTTTT
once TRBJ1-1 - TRBV4-3 CASSQELGNTEAFF TGCGCCAGCAGCCAAGAACTCGGGAACACTGAAGCTTTCTTT
- TRBJ1-5 - TRBV6-2/TRBV6-3 CASSYSVGGNNQPQHF TGTGCCAGCAGTTACTCCGTGGGGGGCAACAATCAGCCCCAGCATTTT
once TRBJ1-1 - TRBV6-5 CASRVWGGGTEAFF TGTGCCAGCAGGGTTTGGGGTGGAGGGACTGAAGCTTTCTTT
- TRBJ2-7 - TRBV19 CASSTTRRGRGYEQYF TGTGCCAGTAGTACCACGCGGAGGGGGCGCGGGTACGAGCAGTACTTC
- TRBJ2-1 TRBD2 TRBV10-3 CAIRIAGGPGNEQFF TGTGCCATCAGAATAGCGGGGGGGCCGGGGAATGAGCAGTTCTTC
- TRBJ2-7 - TRBV3-1/TRBV3-2 CASSQGTYYEQYF TGTGCCAGCAGCCAGGGAACGTACTACGAGCAGTACTTC
- TRBJ2-1 - TRBV7-9 CAKDIPITNEQFF TGTGCCAAGGACATCCCCATTACGAATGAGCAGTTCTTC
- TRBJ2-7 - TRBV27 CASSSQYEQYF TGTGCCAGCAGTTCCCAATACGAGCAGTACTTC
- TRBJ1-1 TRBD1 TRBV6-5 CASSRPGQATEAFF TGTGCCAGCAGTAGACCGGGACAGGCTACTGAAGCTTTCTTT
many TRBJ2-7 - TRBV4-3 CASSPNGAVVTYEQYF TGCGCCAGCAGCCCCAACGGGGCGGTAGTGACTTACGAGCAGTACTTC
- TRBJ2-6 - TRBV4-3 CASSQVVRYSGANVLTF TGCGCCAGCAGCCAAGTAGTCCGATACTCTGGGGCCAACGTCCTGACTTTC
once TRBJ2-3 - TRBV29-1 CSVEGRELDTQYF TGCAGCGTTGAAGGGCGCGAGCTAGATACGCAGTATTTT
- TRBJ2-3 TRBD2 TRBV4-1 CASSQTTSGGTTSTDTQYF TGCGCCAGCAGCCAGACGACTAGCGGGGGGACTACCAGCACAGATACGCAGTATTTT
- TRBJ2-7 - TRBV7-9 CASSLEPGAYEQYF TGTGCCAGCAGCTTAGAGCCAGGGGCCTACGAGCAGTACTTC
- TRBJ1-6 TRBD1 TRBV10-3 CAIRTGSNSPLHF TGTGCCATCAGGACAGGGAGTAATTCACCCCTCCACTTT
- TRBJ2-3 TRBD2 TRBV7-2 CASSLGGTISTDTQYF TGTGCCAGCAGCTTAGGAGGGACTATAAGCACAGATACGCAGTATTTT
- TRBJ2-1 TRBD2 TRBV9 CASSAGLAGVNEQFF TGTGCCAGCAGCGCCGGACTAGCGGGGGTCAATGAGCAGTTCTTC
- TRBJ2-7 - TRBV28 CATAVVVYEQYF TGTGCTACAGCAGTTGTTGTCTACGAGCAGTACTTC
few TRBJ1-1 - TRBV7-9 CASSLWDTVSEAFF TGTGCCAGCAGCTTATGGGATACGGTTTCTGAAGCTTTCTTT
- TRBJ1-1 - TRBV19 CASSPGFTEAFF TGTGCCAGTAGCCCGGGGTTCACTGAAGCTTTCTTT
once TRBJ2-1 - TRBV28 CASSPHLAYNEQFF TGTGCCAGCAGTCCCCACCTAGCTTACAATGAGCAGTTCTTC
- TRBJ1-2 - TRBV6-2/TRBV6-3 CASSPSGRNYGYTF TGTGCCAGCAGTCCATCGGGTCGAAACTATGGCTACACCTTC
- TRBJ2-3 TRBD1 TRBV6-2/TRBV6-3 CASSYLQGVTDTQYF TGTGCCAGCAGTTATCTTCAGGGGGTCACAGATACGCAGTATTTT